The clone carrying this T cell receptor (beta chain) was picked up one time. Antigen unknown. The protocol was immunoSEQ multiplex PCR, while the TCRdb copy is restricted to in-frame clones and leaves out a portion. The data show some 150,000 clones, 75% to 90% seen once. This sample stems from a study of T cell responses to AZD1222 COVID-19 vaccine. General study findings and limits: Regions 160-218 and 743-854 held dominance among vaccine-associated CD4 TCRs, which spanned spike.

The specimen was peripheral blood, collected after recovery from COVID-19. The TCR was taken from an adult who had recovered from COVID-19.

CDR3 amino acids: CATSRAPDRRMNTEAFF. In DNA form, the CDR3 reads TGTGCCACCAGCAGAGCCCCAGACCGAAGAATGAACACTGAAGCTTTCTTT. The chain links TRBV15 to TRBJ1-1; no clear D. The germline gives CDR1 LNHNV, CDR2 YYDKDF (reference sequence). The CDR3 is 17 residues long. V was shortened by 1 base and J by 0 bases, with 15 bases between the two germline ends.